These T cell receptor beta chains were read from a single sample in a study of lymphopenia after photon versus proton radiotherapy. Sequenced by immunoSEQ multiplex PCR; TCRdb stores in-frame clones only, minus some. The sample includes 160,000 or so clones, 75% to 90% seen only once; the top ten take about 4.4%. Sequences were derived from peripheral blood, sampled from a patient treated with photon-based radiotherapy. The origin of the receptors is a man aged 50 to 59 with gastric cancer. Each CDR3 is given with its conserved first and last residue. The D gene is left open where the match is weak. Part of the rows lack a size; the others show once, few, many or a class for expanded clones.

TRBJ1-2	TRBV6-5	-	-	15	TGTGCCAGCAGTTACTCGGGCAGGGCAAACTATGGCTACACCTTC	CASSYSGRANYGYTF
TRBJ2-3	TRBV25-1	TRBD2	once	15	TGTGCCAGCAGGCCGAGGACTAGCGTAACTGATACGCAGTATTTT	CASRPRTSVTDTQYF
TRBJ2-7	TRBV6-1	-	-	15	TGTGCCAGCAGTGAGGGAAGGGGACTGCCCTACGAGCAGTACTTC	CASSEGRGLPYEQYF
TRBJ2-1	TRBV7-9	-	-	14	TGTGCCAGCAGCCCGACTAGCTCCTACAATGAGCAGTTCTTC	CASSPTSSYNEQFF
TRBJ1-5	TRBV19	-	-	13	TGTGCCAGCGACCGGGACGGCAATCAGCCCCAGCATTTT	CASDRDGNQPQHF
TRBJ2-3	TRBV18	TRBD1	-	16	TGTGCCAGCTCACATACTGACAGGGGGATTTTGGATACGCAGTATTTT	CASSHTDRGILDTQYF
TRBJ2-5	TRBV2	TRBD1	once	15	TGTGCCAGCGTTGGCGCTAACAGGGGTGGGGAGACCCAGTACTTC	CASVGANRGGETQYF
TRBJ1-5	TRBV6-6	-	-	13	TGTGCCAGCAGTTACTCCCCGTCCCAGCCCCAGCATTTT	CASSYSPSQPQHF
TRBJ1-3	TRBV2	-	-	14	TGTGCCAGCAGTGAATTAATCTCTGGAAACACCATATATTTT	CASSELISGNTIYF
TRBJ2-2	TRBV6-5	-	-	11	TGTGCCAGCAGCCGGCACGGGGAGCTGTTTTTT	CASSRHGELFF
TRBJ1-5	TRBV18	-	few	13	TGTGCCAGCTCACCATCAGAGAATCAGCCCCAGCATTTT	CASSPSENQPQHF
TRBJ2-7	TRBV19	TRBD1	-	15	TGTGCCAGTAGTATAACGGGACAGGCCGCCTACGAGCAGTACTTC	CASSITGQAAYEQYF
TRBJ2-3	TRBV4-3	TRBD2	-	15	TGCGCCAGCAGCCAAGTTGGGGGAGGGGCAGATACGCAGTATTTT	CASSQVGGGADTQYF
TRBJ2-7	TRBV10-3	-	once	12	TGTGCCATCAGTCGGGAGCCCCCCGAGCAGTACTTC	CAISREPPEQYF
TRBJ1-2	TRBV9	TRBD1	-	20	TGTGCCAGCAGCGTAGGTCGGACGGGGACAGGGAGGACCCAGCCGGGGGGCTACACCTTC	CASSVGRTGTGRTQPGGYTF
TRBJ1-6	TRBV30	-	-	15	TGTGCCTGGAGTCTGGGAGAGGGGCTACGTTCACCCCTCCACTTT	CAWSLGEGLRSPLHF
TRBJ2-2	TRBV27	TRBD1	-	14	TGTGCCAGCAGTTACAGGGGGCTCACCGGGGAGCTGTTTTTT	CASSYRGLTGELFF
TRBJ1-1	TRBV7-9	-	-	16	TGTGCCAGCAGCTTAGATGCGACGCCCGTGAACACTGAAGCTTTCTTT	CASSLDATPVNTEAFF
TRBJ1-2	TRBV6-6	-	-	13	TGTGCCAGCAGTCTACAGGGTAACTATGGCTACACCTTC	CASSLQGNYGYTF
TRBJ1-2	TRBV7-8	-	-	14	TGTGCCAGCAGCTTAACAGAAGATTCCTATGGCTACACCTTC	CASSLTEDSYGYTF
TRBJ2-1	TRBV12-5	TRBD1	-	13	TGTGCTAGTGGTTTCGGACAGGGGAGAGGGCAGTTCTTC	CASGFGQGRGQFF
TRBJ2-1	TRBV25-1	-	-	16	TGTGCCAGCAGTGAATCAGCCGGCGGGACCTACAATGAGCAGTTCTTC	CASSESAGGTYNEQFF
TRBJ1-2	TRBV9	TRBD1	-	15	TGTGCCAGCAGCGAGGGGACAGCCCTCGACTATGGCTACACCTTC	CASSEGTALDYGYTF
TRBJ2-3	TRBV5-1	-	-	13	TGCGCCAGCAGCTTGGCGGGAGCAGATACGCAGTATTTT	CASSLAGADTQYF
TRBJ2-1	TRBV29-1	TRBD2	-	15	TGCAGCGTTTCTACCGGGACTAGCGGGCTCAGGGAGCAGTTCTTC	CSVSTGTSGLREQFF
TRBJ2-7	TRBV4-1	-	once	14	TGCGCCAGCAGCCCACGGGAGACAAGTAGCGAGCAGTACTTC	CASSPRETSSEQYF
TRBJ2-3	TRBV9	-	-	13	TGTGCCAGCAGCGTAGGGTCGGGTGATACGCAGTATTTT	CASSVGSGDTQYF
TRBJ2-3	TRBV5-1	-	once	14	TGCGCCAGCAGTTGGCAAATGAATACAGATACGCAGTATTTT	CASSWQMNTDTQYF
TRBJ1-1	TRBV7-2	-	-	15	TGTGCCAGCAGCAATCAGGGGTTGGCGAACACTGAAGCTTTCTTT	CASSNQGLANTEAFF